These T cell receptor beta chains were read from a single sample in a study of CD8+ T cells in alopecia areata. The method was immunoSEQ multiplex PCR; TCRdb's version includes in-frame clones alone and lacks a portion of them. This table has under 150,000 clones, less than 75% appearing once. Material for sequencing was CD8+ T cells sorted from blood. Receptor source: a human donor in good health. Both conserved end residues are part of each CDR3. The D gene is left open where the match is weak. The size field is filled for only some rows; it gives once, few, many or a size class.

-	TRBV15	15	-	TRBJ1-3	TGTGCCACCAGGAATACCGGGCCGCCTTCGAACACCATATATTTT	CATRNTGPPSNTIYF
-	TRBV27	13	-	TRBJ1-4	TGTGCCAGCACTGCGGCAGGGAATGAAAAACTGTTTTTT	CASTAAGNEKLFF
TRBD1	TRBV4-1	16	-	TRBJ2-7	TGCGCCAGCAGCACCCGACAGGGGGCCAACTCCTACGAGCAGTACTTC	CASSTRQGANSYEQYF
-	TRBV6-6	11	-	TRBJ2-7	TGTGCCAGCACGGACACCTACGAGCAGTACTTC	CASTDTYEQYF
-	TRBV29-1	13	-	TRBJ1-1	TGCAGCGTGGAGACTGGGGGGAACACTGAAGCTTTCTTT	CSVETGGNTEAFF
TRBD1	TRBV4-1	15	-	TRBJ2-7	TGCGCCAGCAGCCCGACAGGGGGATCCTCCTACGAGCAGTACTTC	CASSPTGGSSYEQYF
TRBD2	TRBV5-1	14	-	TRBJ2-3	TGCGCCAGCAGCTTGACTAGCGGGTCAGATACGCAGTATTTT	CASSLTSGSDTQYF
TRBD2	TRBV29-1	15	-	TRBJ2-5	TGCAGCGTTGTAGGATCTAGCGGGCCCCAAGAGACCCAGTACTTC	CSVVGSSGPQETQYF
-	TRBV29-1	15	-	TRBJ1-1	TGCAGCGTTGATTTCGGCGGTAGACCGAACACTGAAGCTTTCTTT	CSVDFGGRPNTEAFF
-	TRBV27	15	-	TRBJ1-2	TGTGCCAGCAGTTTGTCGGCCGGGACTGGCTATGGCTACACCTTC	CASSLSAGTGYGYTF
-	TRBV7-6	15	-	TRBJ2-7	TGTGCCAGCAGCTTAGATCCGGGCAGATCGGACGAGCAGTACTTC	CASSLDPGRSDEQYF
-	TRBV5-6	18	-	TRBJ2-1	TGTGCCAGCAGCTTAGGAGGTCTTCGGGTTTCGGAGTCCAATGAGCAGTTCTTC	CASSLGGLRVSESNEQFF
-	TRBV11-2	14	-	TRBJ1-2	TGTACCAGCAGCTTAGTGGCAGGAAACTATGGCTACACCTTC	CTSSLVAGNYGYTF
TRBD1	TRBV5-1	14	-	TRBJ2-5	TGCGCCAGCAGCATCGGACAGGGCCAAGAGACCCAGTACTTC	CASSIGQGQETQYF
-	TRBV5-6	17	-	TRBJ2-1	TGTGCCAGCAGCTTGGTCTCGGGAGTGGGGTTTACCAATGAGCAGTTCTTC	CASSLVSGVGFTNEQFF
-	TRBV13	14	-	TRBJ2-3	TGTGCCAGCAGCTTATCAACTAGCACAGATACGCAGTATTTT	CASSLSTSTDTQYF
-	TRBV29-1	14	-	TRBJ2-1	TGCAGCGTCGAGGGACCAAAGGCCTACAATGAGCAGTTCTTC	CSVEGPKAYNEQFF
-	TRBV2	15	many	TRBJ2-3	TGTGCCAGCAGGAGGACTAACCCGCCCCCAGATACGCAGTATTTT	CASRRTNPPPDTQYF